The clone carrying this T cell receptor (beta chain) was seen more than once but under ten times. It was with unique molecular identifiers that the TCRbeta library was prepared. One entry per CDR3 protein results from TCRdb running MiXCR on the PCR reads. The sample lists about 610,000 distinct CDR3 sequences; under 12% were seen once. The data are from a study of T-cell reconstitution after alpha-beta-depleted transplantation in children. Trimming shortened V by 0 bases and J by 5 bases, and 7 bases separated the two germline ends. CDR3 size: 13 residues. CDR1 and CDR2 (germline): SGDLS, YYNGEE. The chain is built from TRBV9 and TRBJ2-3; weak D call: TRBD2 (6 bases). The clonotype was recovered from a human donor who donated a stem cell graft to a child with acute myeloid leukemia. The sample consisted of PBMCs from the stem cell graft donor, taken from the stem cell graft. The CDR3 DNA sequence: TGTGCCAGCAGCGTAGAAGCGGGAGATACGCAGTATTTT. This codes for CASSVEAGDTQYF. Full variable domain (missing parts from reference TRBV9 and TRBJ2-3): DSGVTQTPKHLITATGQRVTLRCSPRSGDLSVYWYQQSLDQGLQFLIQYYNGEERAKGNILERFSAQQFPDLHSELNLSSLELGDSALYFCASSVEAGDTQYFGPGTRLTVL.